This T cell receptor beta chain is drawn from a study of blood T cell repertoires in COVID-19. As for the study in general: The United States, Italy and Spain were the sources of the acute and convalescent COVID-19 samples. T cells, B-cell-depleted T cells, or PBMCs supplied cDNA or gDNA.

Grouping used clinical history reported by participants in a survey and questionnaire. Per the original data handling: Amplified reference gene primers provided the basis for estimating nucleated cell counts. Profiling relied on immunoSEQ multiplex PCR, and the TCRdb table lists in-frame clones only, not all of them. For V, J and clone size, that table is used; D and trimming come from the DNA. Found here are over 150,000 clones, around 81% of them singletons; the top ten hold around 7%. J lost 1 base, V lost 0 bases, and 10 bases had no gene match. Germline-derived CDR1 and CDR2 are SEHNR and FQNEAQ (reference sequence). The CDR3 sequence is 18 residues long.

The J gene is TRBJ1-2, the V gene TRBV7-9; TRBD1 matches 8 bases. Material for sequencing was PBMCs or T cells enriched from blood (not recorded which). This receptor was obtained from a man aged 40-55 years who had recovered from COVID-19. The CDR3 loop is CASSLALSGTGYNYGYTF. The CDR3 region has the DNA TGTGCCAGCAGCTTAGCGCTCTCCGGGACAGGCTATAACTATGGCTACACCTTC.